Ten or more counts support the clone carrying this TCR beta chain. The antigen is undetermined. For the diagnoses, clinical symptoms, serum thyroxine and TRAb, thyroid ultrasound and orbital computed tomography were used. This specimen comes from a study of T cells in Graves' hyperthyroidism and ophthalmopathy. Study summary: Peripheral blood draws took place at initial diagnosis, ahead of any treatment. Overall study findings and caveats: In blood, most of the thyroid clonotypes expanded above 0.001 were also present. The model identified upcoming ophthalmopathy a median roughly 6.5 months ahead of onset.

Amplified regions were TCR beta CDR3 sequences from RNA transcripts. When the TCR CDR3 underwent first-round RT-PCR, the HTBI primer set was used. TCRdb independently ran MiXCR on the multiplex PCR reads; one entry per CDR3 protein. This sample yields about 320,000 distinct CDR3 sequences, of which about 15% are seen a single time; roughly a third belongs to the top ten. The CDR3 is made up of 14 amino acids. Germline V CDR1 and CDR2: SGHAT, FQNNGV. V gave up 5 bases and J gave up 7 bases, with 18 bases separating them. The clonotype comes from a man aged 25-45 years with Graves' hyperthyroidism. Sequenced sample: blood. The V gene is TRBV11-2, the J gene TRBJ2-7, with no clear D. This chain's CDR3 is CASSPVRRAGEQYF. CDR3 nucleotide sequence: TGTGCCAGCAGCCCGGTGAGACGGGCCGGAGAGCAGTACTTC.